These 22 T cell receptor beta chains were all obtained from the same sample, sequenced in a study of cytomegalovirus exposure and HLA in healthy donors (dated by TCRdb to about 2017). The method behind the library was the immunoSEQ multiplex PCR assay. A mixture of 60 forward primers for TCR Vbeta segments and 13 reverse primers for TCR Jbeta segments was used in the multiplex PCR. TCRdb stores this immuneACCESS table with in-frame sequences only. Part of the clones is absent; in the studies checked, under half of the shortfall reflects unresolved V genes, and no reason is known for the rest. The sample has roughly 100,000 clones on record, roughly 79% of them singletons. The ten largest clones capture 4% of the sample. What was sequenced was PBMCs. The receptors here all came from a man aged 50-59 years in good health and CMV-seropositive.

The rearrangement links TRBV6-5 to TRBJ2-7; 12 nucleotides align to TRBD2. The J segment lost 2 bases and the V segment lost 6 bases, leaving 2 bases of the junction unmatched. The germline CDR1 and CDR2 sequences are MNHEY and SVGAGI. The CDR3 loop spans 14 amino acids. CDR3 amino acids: CASRTSGGPYEQYF. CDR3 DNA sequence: TGTGCCAGCAGGACTAGCGGGGGCCCCTACGAGCAGTACTTC.

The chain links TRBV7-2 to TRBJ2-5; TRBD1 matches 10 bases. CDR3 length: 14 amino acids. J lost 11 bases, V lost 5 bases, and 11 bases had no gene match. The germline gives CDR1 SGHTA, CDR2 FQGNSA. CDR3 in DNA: TGTGCCAGCAGCCCTTGGGACAGGGGATATGAGCAGTACTTC. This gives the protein CASSPWDRGYEQYF.

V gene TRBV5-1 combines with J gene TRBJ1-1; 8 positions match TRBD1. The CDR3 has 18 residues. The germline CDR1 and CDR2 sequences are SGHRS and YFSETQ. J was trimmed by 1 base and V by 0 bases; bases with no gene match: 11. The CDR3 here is CASSLVSKGTGGNTEAFF. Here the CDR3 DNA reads TGCGCCAGCAGCTTGGTTTCGAAGGGGACAGGAGGGAACACTGAAGCTTTCTTT.

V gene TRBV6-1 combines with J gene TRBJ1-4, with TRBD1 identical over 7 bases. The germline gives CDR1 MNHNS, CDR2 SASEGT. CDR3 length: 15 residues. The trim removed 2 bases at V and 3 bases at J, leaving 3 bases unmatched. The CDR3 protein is CASSERQGPNEKLFF. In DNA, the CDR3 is TGTGCCAGCAGTGAACGACAGGGCCCTAATGAAAAACTGTTTTTT.

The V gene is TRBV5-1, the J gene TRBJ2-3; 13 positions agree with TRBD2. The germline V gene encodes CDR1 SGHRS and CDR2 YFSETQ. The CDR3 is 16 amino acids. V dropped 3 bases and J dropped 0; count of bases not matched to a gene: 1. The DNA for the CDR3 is TGCGCCAGCAGCTCGGGACTAGCGGGGAGCACAGATACGCAGTATTTT. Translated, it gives CASSSGLAGSTDTQYF.

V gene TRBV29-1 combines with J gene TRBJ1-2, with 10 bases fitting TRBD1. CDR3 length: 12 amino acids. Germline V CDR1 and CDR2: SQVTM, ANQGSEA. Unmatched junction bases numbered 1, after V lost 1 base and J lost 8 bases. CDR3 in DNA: TGCAGCGTTGAAGGGACAGGGGGAGGCTACACCTTC. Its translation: CSVEGTGGGYTF.

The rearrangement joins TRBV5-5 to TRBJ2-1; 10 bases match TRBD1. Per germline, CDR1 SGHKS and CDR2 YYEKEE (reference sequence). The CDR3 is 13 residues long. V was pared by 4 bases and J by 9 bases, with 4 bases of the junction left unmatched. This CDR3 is CASSGTGAGEQFF. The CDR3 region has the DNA TGTGCCAGCAGCGGGACAGGGGCGGGTGAGCAGTTCTTC.

The CDR3 DNA reads TGTGCCAGCAGACGTGGACTAGCGGGCTTCTACGAGCAGTACTTC. This translates into CASRRGLAGFYEQYF. V and J are TRBV6-5 and TRBJ2-5; TRBD2 agrees at 11 bases. Near its end, the DNA agrees better with TRBJ2-7, so the J call may be wrong. Germline V gene sequence: CDR1 MNHEY, CDR2 SVGAGI. The CDR3 consists of 15 residues.

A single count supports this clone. CDR3: CASSLGQVNSEAFF. As DNA, the CDR3 is TGTGCCAGCAGCTTGGGGCAGGTTAACTCTGAAGCTTTCTTT. The gene calls are TRBV5-6 and TRBJ1-1; D uncertain. The CDR3 has 14 residues. The V and J ends lost 0 bases and 6 bases respectively, with 12 bases between them. The germline CDR1 and CDR2 sequences are SGHDT and YYEEEE.

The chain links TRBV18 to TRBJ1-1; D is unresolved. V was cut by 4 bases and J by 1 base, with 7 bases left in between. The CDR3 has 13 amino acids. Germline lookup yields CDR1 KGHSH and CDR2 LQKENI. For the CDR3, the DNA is TGTGCCAGCTCACAGGAGGAGAACACTGAAGCTTTCTTT. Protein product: CASSQEENTEAFF.

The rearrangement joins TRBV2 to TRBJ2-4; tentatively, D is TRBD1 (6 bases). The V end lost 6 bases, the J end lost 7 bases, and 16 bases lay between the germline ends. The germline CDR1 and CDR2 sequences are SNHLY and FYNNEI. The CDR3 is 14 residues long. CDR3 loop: CASSPPTGLNIQYF. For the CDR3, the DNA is TGTGCCAGCAGCCCACCTACAGGGCTTAACATTCAGTACTTC.

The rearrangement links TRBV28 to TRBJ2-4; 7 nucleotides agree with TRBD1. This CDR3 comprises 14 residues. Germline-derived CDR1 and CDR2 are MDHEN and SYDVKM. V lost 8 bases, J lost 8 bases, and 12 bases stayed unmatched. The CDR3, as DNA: TGTGCCAGCGGGCGACAGGGTTCTTTTGACATTCAGTACTTC. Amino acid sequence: CASGRQGSFDIQYF.

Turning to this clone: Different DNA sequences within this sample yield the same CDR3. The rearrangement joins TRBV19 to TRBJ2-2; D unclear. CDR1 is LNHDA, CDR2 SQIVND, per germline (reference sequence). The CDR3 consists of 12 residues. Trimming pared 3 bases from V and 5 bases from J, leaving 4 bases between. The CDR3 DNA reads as TGTGCCAGTAGTATCAGGACCGGGGAGCTGTTTTTT. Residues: CASSIRTGELFF.

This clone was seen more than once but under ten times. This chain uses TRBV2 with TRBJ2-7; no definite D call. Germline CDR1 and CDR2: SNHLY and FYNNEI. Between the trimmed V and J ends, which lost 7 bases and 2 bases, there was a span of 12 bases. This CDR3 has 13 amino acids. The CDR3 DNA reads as TGTGCCAGCAATGATGAGGCTACCTACGAGCAGTACTTC. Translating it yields CASNDEATYEQYF.

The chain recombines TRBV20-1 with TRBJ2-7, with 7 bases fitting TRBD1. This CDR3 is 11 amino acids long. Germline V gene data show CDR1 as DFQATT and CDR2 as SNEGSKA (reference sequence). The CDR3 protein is CRATGDYEQYF. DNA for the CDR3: TGCAGGGCAACAGGGGACTACGAGCAGTACTTC.

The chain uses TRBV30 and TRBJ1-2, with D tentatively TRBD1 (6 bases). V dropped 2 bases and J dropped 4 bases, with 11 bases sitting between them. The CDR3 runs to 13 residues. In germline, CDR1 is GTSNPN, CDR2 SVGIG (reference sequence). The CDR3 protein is CAWSTDSGYGYTF. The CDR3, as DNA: TGTGCCTGGAGTACGGACAGCGGCTATGGCTACACCTTC.

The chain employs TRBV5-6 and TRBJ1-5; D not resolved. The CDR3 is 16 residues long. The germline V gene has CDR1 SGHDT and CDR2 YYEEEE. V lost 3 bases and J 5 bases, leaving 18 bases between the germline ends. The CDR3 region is CASSSTDSGSHQPQHF. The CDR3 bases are TGTGCCAGCAGCTCAACCGATTCGGGATCTCATCAGCCCCAGCATTTT.

DNA of the CDR3: TGTGCCAGTAGTCCCCGGACTAGCGGGAGATTTGAGCAGTTCTTC. This encodes CASSPRTSGRFEQFF. The V gene is TRBV19, the J gene TRBJ2-1; 13 positions agree with TRBD2. V shed 5 bases and J 9 bases; nucleotides not matched to a gene: 7. Germline CDR1 LNHDA, CDR2 SQIVND (reference sequence). This CDR3 is 15 amino acids long.

CDR3: CASSAGLAGGEWGDTQYF. CDR3 in DNA: TGTGCCAGTAGCGCTGGACTAGCGGGAGGAGAGTGGGGAGATACGCAGTATTTT. V usage is TRBV19 and J usage is TRBJ2-3, with 14 positions matching TRBD2. J lost 5 bases, V lost 6 bases, and 13 bases had no gene match. Germline V gene lookup returns CDR1 LNHDA and CDR2 SQIVND (reference sequence). The CDR3 has 18 amino acids.

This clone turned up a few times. The CDR3 DNA is TGTGCCAGTAGTAGCTCTGGGAGGAGGACTAATGAAAAACTGTTTTTT. Protein product: CASSSSGRRTNEKLFF. The rearrangement links TRBV19 to TRBJ1-4; D call uncertain. The CDR3 has 16 residues. Germline CDR1 reads LNHDA; CDR2 reads SQIVND (reference sequence). Trimming cost V 4 bases and J 2 bases, with 14 bases left between them.

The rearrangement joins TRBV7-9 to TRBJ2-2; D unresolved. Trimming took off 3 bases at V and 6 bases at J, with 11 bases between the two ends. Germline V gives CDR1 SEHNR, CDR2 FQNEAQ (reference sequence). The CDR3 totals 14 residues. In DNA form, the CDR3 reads TGTGCCAGCAGCTTCCGACCGGGTGCCGGGGAGCTGTTTTTT. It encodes CASSFRPGAGELFF. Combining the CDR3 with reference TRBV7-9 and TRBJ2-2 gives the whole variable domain DTGVSQNPRHKITKRGQNVTFRCDPISEHNRLYWYRQTLGQGPEFLTYFQNEAQLEKSRLLSDRFSAERPKGSFSTLEIQRTEQGDSAMYLCASSFRPGAGELFFGEGSRLTVL.

CDR3 DNA sequence: TGTGCCAGCAGATCCCAGGGGAACGACTACGAGCAGTACTTC. It translates to CASRSQGNDYEQYF. The chain links TRBV28 to TRBJ2-7; the D gene is possibly TRBD1 (6 bases). Germline V gives CDR1 MDHEN, CDR2 SYDVKM. This CDR3 is built from 14 residues. Trimming left V 6 bases short and J 3 bases short, with 15 bases between.